These 3 T cell receptor beta chains were all obtained from the same sample, sequenced in a study of T cell responses to AZD1222 COVID-19 vaccine. Libraries were prepared by immunoSEQ multiplex PCR; TCRdb keeps only in-frame clonotypes and omits some of them. The sample yields some 92,000 clones, 91% seen once. The starting material was peripheral blood, obtained on day 0 of AZD1222 vaccination. All receptors derive from an adult in good health.

This clone is a singleton in its sample. The V and J genes are TRBV2 and TRBJ2-1; unclear D gene. V lost 3 bases, J lost 0 bases, and 12 bases lay in between. The germline V gene has CDR1 SNHLY and CDR2 FYNNEI. The CDR3 has 16 residues. Written as DNA, the CDR3 is TGTGCCAGCAGTGAGGCTGTCCAGAGCTCCTACAATGAGCAGTTCTTC. Translation: CASSEAVQSSYNEQFF.

This chain joins TRBV5-1 and TRBJ2-5; no clear D gene. Germline lookup yields CDR1 SGHRS and CDR2 YFSETQ. Trimming removed 0 bases from V and 1 base from J, with 7 bases in between. The CDR3 is made up of 14 amino acids. This chain's CDR3 is CASSLDPFQETQYF. CDR3 sequence (DNA): TGCGCCAGCAGCTTGGATCCCTTCCAAGAGACCCAGTACTTC.

The sample holds one count of this clone. The chain has TRBV10-3 and TRBJ2-3, with 11 nucleotides matching TRBD2. Trimming took 2 bases from V and 0 from J; bases not matched to a gene: 1. The CDR3 length is 16 residues. Germline values: CDR1 ENHRY, CDR2 SYGVKD. DNA for the CDR3: TGTGCCATCAGTGAGGCTAGCGGGGGGAGCACAGATACGCAGTATTTT. Its translation: CAISEASGGSTDTQYF.